Described below is a single T cell receptor (beta chain) sequence and its context. This entry comes from a study of sequential checkpoint blockade in melanoma. CDR1 SGHTA and CDR2 FQGNSA come from the germline V gene. V lost 4 bases and J lost 6, with 18 bases in between. There are 15 residues in the CDR3. Data came from immunoSEQ multiplex PCR; TCRdb stores just in-frame clones and leaves some out. This table holds 15,000 to 20,000 clones, approximately 93% found once. Specified treatment: randomized to nivolumab then ipilimumab (arm A) or the reverse (arm B). This chain connects TRBV7-2 to TRBJ1-2, with D hard to call. This TCR came from a human donor with melanoma. This sample comprised CD8+ T cells sorted from blood (inferred from file names), obtained from a patient given nivolumab and ipilimumab in sequence. DNA of the CDR3: TGTGCCAGCAGCTGGACTACCCGCACAGTAGATGGCTACACCTTC. This sequence encodes CASSWTTRTVDGYTF.